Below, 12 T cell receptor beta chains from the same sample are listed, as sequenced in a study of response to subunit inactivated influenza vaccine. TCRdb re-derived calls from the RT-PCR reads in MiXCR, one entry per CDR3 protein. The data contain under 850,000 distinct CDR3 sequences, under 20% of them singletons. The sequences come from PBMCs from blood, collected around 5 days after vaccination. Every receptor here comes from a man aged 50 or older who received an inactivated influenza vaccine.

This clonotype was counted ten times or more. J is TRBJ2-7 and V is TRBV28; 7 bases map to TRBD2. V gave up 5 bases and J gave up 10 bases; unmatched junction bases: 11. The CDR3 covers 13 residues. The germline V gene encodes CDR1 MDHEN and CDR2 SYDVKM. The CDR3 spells CASSPGLLASQYF. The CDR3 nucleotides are TGTGCCAGCAGTCCAGGACTACTAGCGAGCCAGTACTTC.

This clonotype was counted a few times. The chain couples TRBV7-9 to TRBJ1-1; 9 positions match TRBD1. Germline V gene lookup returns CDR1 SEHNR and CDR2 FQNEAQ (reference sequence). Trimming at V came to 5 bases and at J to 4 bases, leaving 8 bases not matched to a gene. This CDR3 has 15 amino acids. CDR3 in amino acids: CASSLIQGASTEAFF. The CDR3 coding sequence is TGTGCCAGCAGCCTAATACAGGGGGCTAGCACTGAAGCTTTCTTT. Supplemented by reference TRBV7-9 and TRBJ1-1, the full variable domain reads DTGVSQNPRHKITKRGQNVTFRCDPISEHNRLYWYRQTLGQGPEFLTYFQNEAQLEKSRLLSDRFSAERPKGSFSTLEIQRTEQGDSAMYLCASSLIQGASTEAFFGQGTRLTVV.

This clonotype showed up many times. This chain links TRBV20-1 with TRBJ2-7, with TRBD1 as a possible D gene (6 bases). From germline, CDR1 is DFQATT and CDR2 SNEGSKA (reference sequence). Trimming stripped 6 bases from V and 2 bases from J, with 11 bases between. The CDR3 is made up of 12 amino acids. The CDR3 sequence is CSAWTAPYEQYF. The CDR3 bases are TGCAGTGCCTGGACAGCGCCCTACGAGCAGTACTTC.

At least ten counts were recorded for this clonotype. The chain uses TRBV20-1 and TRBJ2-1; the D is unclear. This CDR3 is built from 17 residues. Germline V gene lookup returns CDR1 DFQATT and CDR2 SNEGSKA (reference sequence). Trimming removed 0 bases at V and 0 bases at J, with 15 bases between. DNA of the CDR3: TGCAGTGCTAGAGATACCATGAAGAGTGGCTCCTACAATGAGCAGTTCTTC. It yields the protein CSARDTMKSGSYNEQFF.

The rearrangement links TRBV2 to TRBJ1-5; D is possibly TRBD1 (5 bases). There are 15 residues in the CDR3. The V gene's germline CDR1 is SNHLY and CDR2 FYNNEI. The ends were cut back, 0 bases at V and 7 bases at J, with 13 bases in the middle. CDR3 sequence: CASSEALGRGQPQHF. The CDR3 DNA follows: TGTGCCAGCAGTGAAGCGCTAGGGAGGGGACAGCCCCAGCATTTT.

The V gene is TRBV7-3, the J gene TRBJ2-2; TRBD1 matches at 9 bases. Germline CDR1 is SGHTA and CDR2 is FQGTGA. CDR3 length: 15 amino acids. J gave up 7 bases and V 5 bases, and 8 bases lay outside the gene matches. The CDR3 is CASSPGQGIGGELFF. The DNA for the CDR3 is TGTGCCAGCAGCCCCGGACAGGGGATCGGCGGGGAGCTGTTTTTT.

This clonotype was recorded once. In DNA, the CDR3 is TGTGCCAGCAGCCCCGGACGGAATCGAGACACAGATACGCAGTATTTT. It is translated as CASSPGRNRDTDTQYF. The chain links TRBV11-2 to TRBJ2-3; unclear D gene. CDR1 and CDR2 from the germline V gene are SGHAT and FQNNGV. The CDR3 runs to 16 residues. V was clipped by 5 bases and J by 2 bases, with 17 bases between them.

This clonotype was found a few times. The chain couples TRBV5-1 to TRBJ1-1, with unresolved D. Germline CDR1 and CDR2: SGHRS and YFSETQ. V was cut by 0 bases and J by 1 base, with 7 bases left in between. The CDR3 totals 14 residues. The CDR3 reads CASSLAVKNTEAFF. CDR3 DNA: TGCGCCAGCAGCTTGGCCGTCAAGAACACTGAAGCTTTCTTT. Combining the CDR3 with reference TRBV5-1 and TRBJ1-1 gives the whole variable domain KAGVTQTPRYLIKTRGQQVTLSCSPISGHRSVSWYQQTPGQGLQFLFEYFSETQRNKGNFPGRFSGRQFSNSRSEMNVSTLELGDSALYLCASSLAVKNTEAFFGQGTRLTVV.

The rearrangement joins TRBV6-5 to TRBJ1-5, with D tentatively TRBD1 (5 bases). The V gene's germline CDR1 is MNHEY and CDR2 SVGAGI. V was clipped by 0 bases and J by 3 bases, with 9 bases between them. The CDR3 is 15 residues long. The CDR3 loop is CASSYSRGPNQPQHF. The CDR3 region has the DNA TGTGCCAGCAGTTACTCGAGGGGACCCAATCAGCCCCAGCATTTT.

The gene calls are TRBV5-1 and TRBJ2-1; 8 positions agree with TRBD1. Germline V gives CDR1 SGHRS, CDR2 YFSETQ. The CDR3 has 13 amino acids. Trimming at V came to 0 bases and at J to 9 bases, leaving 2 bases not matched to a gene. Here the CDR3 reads CASSLGQGPEQFF. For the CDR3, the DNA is TGCGCCAGCAGCTTGGGACAGGGGCCTGAGCAGTTCTTC.

CDR3 DNA: TGCAGTGCTAGAGTCTCGAGAGCACCTTTCGGGGAGCTGTTTTTT. Its protein is CSARVSRAPFGELFF. The V gene is TRBV20-1, the J gene TRBJ2-2; unclear D gene. The CDR3 is made up of 15 amino acids. The V end was cut by 1 base, the J end by 7 bases, with 16 bases between. Germline V gives CDR1 DFQATT, CDR2 SNEGSKA (reference sequence).

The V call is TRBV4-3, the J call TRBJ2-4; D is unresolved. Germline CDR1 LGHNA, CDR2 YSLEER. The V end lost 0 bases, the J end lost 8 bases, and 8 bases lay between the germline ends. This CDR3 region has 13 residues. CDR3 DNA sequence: TGCGCCAGCAGCCAAGATAAAGGGCACATTCAGTACTTC. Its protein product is CASSQDKGHIQYF.